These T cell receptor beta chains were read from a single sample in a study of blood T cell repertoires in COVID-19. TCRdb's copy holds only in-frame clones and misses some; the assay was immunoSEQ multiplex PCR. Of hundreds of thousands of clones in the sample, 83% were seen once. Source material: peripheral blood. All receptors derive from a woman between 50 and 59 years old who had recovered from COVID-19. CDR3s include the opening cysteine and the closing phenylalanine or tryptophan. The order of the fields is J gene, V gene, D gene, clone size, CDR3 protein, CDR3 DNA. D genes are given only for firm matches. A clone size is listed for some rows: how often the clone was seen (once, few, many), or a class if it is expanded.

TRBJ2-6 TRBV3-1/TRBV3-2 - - CASSHGPEAGALQRANVLTF TGTGCCAGCAGCCACGGGCCGGAGGCAGGGGCCCTTCAGCGGGCCAACGTCCTGACTTTC
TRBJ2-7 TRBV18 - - CASSSQGTTYEQYF TGTGCCAGCTCATCACAGGGGACTACCTACGAGCAGTACTTC
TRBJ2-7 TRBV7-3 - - CASSLNPGAEQYF TGTGCCAGCAGCTTAAACCCTGGGGCCGAGCAGTACTTC
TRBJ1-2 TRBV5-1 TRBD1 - CASSLPGPGQGSGYTF TGCGCCAGCAGCTTACCGGGTCCGGGACAGGGAAGTGGCTACACCTTC
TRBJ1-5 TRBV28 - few CASSSPFGRTNQPQHF TGTGCCAGCAGTTCCCCTTTTGGAAGGACAAATCAGCCCCAGCATTTT
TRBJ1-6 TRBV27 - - CASSLSGTGVPPLHF TGTGCCAGCAGTTTATCGGGGACGGGAGTCCCACCCCTCCACTTT
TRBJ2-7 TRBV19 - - CASSIMGQGLSYEQYF TGTGCCAGTAGTATAATGGGACAAGGATTATCCTACGAGCAGTACTTC
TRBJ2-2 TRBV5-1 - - CASSLVGRGNTGELFF TGCGCCAGCAGCTTGGTAGGCAGGGGGAACACCGGGGAGCTGTTTTTT
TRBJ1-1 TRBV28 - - CASSFSQGGFQAFF TGTGCCAGCAGTTTCAGTCAGGGAGGATTTCAAGCTTTCTTT
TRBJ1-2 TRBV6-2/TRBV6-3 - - CASSYMSGYTF TGTGCCAGCAGTTACATGAGTGGCTACACCTTC
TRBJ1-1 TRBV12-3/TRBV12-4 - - CASSLGSNQKAFF TGTGCCAGCAGTTTAGGATCAAATCAGAAGGCTTTCTTT
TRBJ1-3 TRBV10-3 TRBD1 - CAISPGQVSGNTIYF TGTGCCATCAGTCCAGGACAGGTCTCTGGAAACACCATATATTTT
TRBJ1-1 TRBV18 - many CASSQGRVRTEAFF TGTGCCAGCTCACAGGGCAGGGTGCGCACTGAAGCTTTCTTT
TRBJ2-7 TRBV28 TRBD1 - CASIPSSGQGAGEQYF TGTGCCAGCATCCCTTCATCGGGACAGGGGGCGGGCGAGCAGTACTTC
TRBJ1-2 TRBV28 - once CASSIRPSVMVEYGYTF TGTGCCAGCAGTATCCGGCCCTCAGTGATGGTGGAGTATGGCTACACCTTC
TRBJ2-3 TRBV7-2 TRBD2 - CASSSWTSGVNTQYF TGTGCCAGCAGCTCCTGGACTAGCGGGGTGAATACGCAGTATTTT
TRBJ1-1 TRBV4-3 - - CASSQVFIDSSNTEAFF TGCGCCAGCAGCCAAGTCTTTATAGACAGCTCGAACACTGAAGCTTTCTTT
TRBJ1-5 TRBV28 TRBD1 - CASSSRTGRASNQPQHF TGTGCCAGCAGTTCGCGGACAGGGAGGGCGAGCAATCAGCCCCAGCATTTT
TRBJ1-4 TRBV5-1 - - CASSLDINEKLFF TGCGCCAGCAGCTTAGACATTAATGAAAAACTGTTTTTT
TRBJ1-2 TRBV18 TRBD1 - CASSPQDRNYGYTF TGTGCCAGCTCACCACAGGACAGGAACTATGGCTACACCTTC
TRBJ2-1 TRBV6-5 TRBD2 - CASKPSGANNEQFF TGTGCCAGCAAGCCTAGCGGGGCGAACAATGAGCAGTTCTTC
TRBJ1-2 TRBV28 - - CASSKTGGYTF TGTGCCAGCAGTAAAACAGGTGGCTACACCTTC
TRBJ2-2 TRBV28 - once CASGLPRTGELFF TGTGCCAGCGGGCTTCCGCGAACCGGGGAGCTGTTTTTT
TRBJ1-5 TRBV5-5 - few CASSLVGGQPQHF TGTGCCAGCAGCTTGGTAGGGGGTCAGCCCCAGCATTTT
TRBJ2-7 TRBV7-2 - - CASSLAVGGAYEQYF TGTGCCAGCAGCTTAGCGGTTGGGGGGGCGTACGAGCAGTACTTC
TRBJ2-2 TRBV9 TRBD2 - CASSLGLAGASGELFF TGTGCCAGCAGCCTCGGACTAGCGGGAGCCTCCGGGGAGCTGTTTTTT
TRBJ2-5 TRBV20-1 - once CSASRGTQYF TGCAGTGCTAGCAGGGGGACCCAGTACTTC
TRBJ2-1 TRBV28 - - CASSLNRGASSYNEQFF TGTGCCAGCAGTTTAAATCGGGGAGCCAGCTCCTACAATGAGCAGTTCTTC
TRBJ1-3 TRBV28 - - CASSQYGGQAGNTIYF TGTGCCAGCAGCCAGTACGGGGGGCAAGCTGGAAACACCATATATTTT
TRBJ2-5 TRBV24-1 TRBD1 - CATSDWGTGEEQETQYF TGTGCCACCAGTGATTGGGGGACAGGGGAGGAGCAAGAGACCCAGTACTTC
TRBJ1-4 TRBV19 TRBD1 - CASSIDRTGGFEKLFF TGTGCCAGTAGTATAGATCGGACAGGGGGATTCGAAAAACTGTTTTTT
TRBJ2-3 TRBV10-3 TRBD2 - CAISGQGSGADTQYF TGTGCCATCAGTGGACAAGGAAGCGGGGCAGATACGCAGTATTTT
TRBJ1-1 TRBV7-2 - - CASSLDRQGEAFF TGTGCCAGCAGCTTAGATCGTCAGGGCGAAGCTTTCTTT
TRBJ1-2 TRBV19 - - CASSPQWGDYGYTF TGTGCCAGTAGTCCCCAATGGGGGGACTATGGCTACACCTTC
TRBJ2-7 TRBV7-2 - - CASSLPDRFYEQYF TGTGCCAGCAGCTTACCCGACAGGTTCTACGAGCAGTACTTC
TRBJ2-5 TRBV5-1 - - CASTGQETQYF TGCGCCAGCACCGGCCAAGAGACCCAGTACTTC
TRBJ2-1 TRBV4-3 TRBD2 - CASSQGSSGSTYNEQFF TGCGCCAGCAGCCAAGGATCCAGCGGGAGTACCTACAATGAGCAGTTCTTC
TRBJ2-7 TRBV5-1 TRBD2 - CASGPGLAGPFGEQYF TGCGCCAGCGGACCGGGACTAGCGGGGCCCTTTGGCGAGCAGTACTTC
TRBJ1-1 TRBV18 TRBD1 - CASSDDRATEAFF TGTGCCAGCTCAGATGACAGGGCCACTGAAGCTTTCTTT
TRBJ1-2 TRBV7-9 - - CASSLGAGASHGYTF TGTGCCAGCAGCTTAGGGGCAGGGGCTTCCCATGGCTACACCTTC
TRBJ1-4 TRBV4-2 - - CASSRPDRANEKLFF TGTGCCAGCAGCCGCCCGGACAGAGCTAATGAAAAACTGTTTTTT
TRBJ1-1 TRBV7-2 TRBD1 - CASSLDRVNTEAFF TGTGCCAGCAGCCTGGACAGGGTCAACACTGAAGCTTTCTTT
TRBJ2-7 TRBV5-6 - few CASSFVSAYEQYF TGTGCCAGCAGCTTCGTTAGCGCCTACGAGCAGTACTTC
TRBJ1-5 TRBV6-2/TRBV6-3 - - CASSYHPTGNQPQHF TGTGCCAGCAGTTACCACCCTACAGGCAATCAGCCCCAGCATTTT
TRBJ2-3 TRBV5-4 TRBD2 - CASSLPSGRGSTDTQYF TGTGCCAGCAGCCTACCTAGCGGGCGGGGATCCACAGATACGCAGTATTTT
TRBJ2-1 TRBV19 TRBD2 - CASKGTAGGKVEQFF TGTGCCAGTAAAGGTACTGCGGGAGGAAAGGTTGAGCAGTTCTTC
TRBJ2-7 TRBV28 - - CASSFPGEGEQYF TGTGCCAGCAGTTTTCCAGGGGAGGGGGAGCAGTACTTC
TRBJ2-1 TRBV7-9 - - CASSLGDSSYNEQFF TGTGCCAGCAGCTTAGGAGACAGCTCCTACAATGAGCAGTTCTTC
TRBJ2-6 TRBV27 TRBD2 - CASRRTSGSSSGANVLTF TGTGCCAGCAGAAGGACTAGCGGGTCGAGCTCTGGGGCCAACGTCCTGACTTTC
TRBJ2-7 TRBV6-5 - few CASSYSGDLRGEQYF TGTGCCAGCAGTTACTCTGGGGACCTCAGGGGCGAGCAGTACTTC
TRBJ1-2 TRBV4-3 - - CASSQEGRDSGYTF TGCGCCAGCAGCCAAGAGGGGAGGGATAGTGGCTACACCTTC
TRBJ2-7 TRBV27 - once CASSSQGSYEQYF TGTGCCAGCAGTTCGCAGGGGTCCTACGAGCAGTACTTC
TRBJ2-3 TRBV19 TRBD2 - CASRASGGGSTDTQYF TGTGCCAGTAGAGCTAGCGGGGGGGGTAGCACAGATACGCAGTATTTT
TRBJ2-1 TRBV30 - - CAYRDPHYSYNEQFF TGTGCCTACCGGGATCCTCACTATTCCTACAATGAGCAGTTCTTC
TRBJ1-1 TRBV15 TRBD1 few CATSREGTGGRRTEAFF TGTGCCACCAGCAGAGAAGGGACAGGGGGCAGAAGGACTGAAGCTTTCTTT
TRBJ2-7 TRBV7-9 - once CASNFGGSSYEQYF TGTGCCAGCAATTTCGGGGGAAGCTCCTACGAGCAGTACTTC
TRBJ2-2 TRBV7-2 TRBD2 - CASSFSGGAIGELFF TGTGCCAGCAGCTTTAGCGGGGGGGCCATCGGGGAGCTGTTTTTT
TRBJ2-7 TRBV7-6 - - CASSLAPSGSYEQYF TGTGCCAGCAGCTTGGCGCCTTCAGGGTCCTACGAGCAGTACTTC
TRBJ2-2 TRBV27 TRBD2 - CASSFLSGRNGGELFF TGTGCCAGCAGTTTCCTTAGCGGGAGAAATGGCGGGGAGCTGTTTTTT